Following are 21 T cell receptor beta chains from one sample sequenced in a study of cytomegalovirus exposure and HLA in healthy donors. 13 Jbeta primers and 60 Vbeta primers were used for the PCR. Some clones are missing from TCRdb's copy, which holds only in-frame ones; the method was immunoSEQ multiplex PCR. The sample consists of 180,000 or so clones, around four fifths of them appearing once. Sequencing was done on a sample of PBMCs. These receptors were collected from a woman aged 60-75 years in good health and CMV-seropositive.

The chain uses TRBV7-9 and TRBJ1-3, with TRBD1 matching 7 bases. This CDR3 spans 14 amino acids. V lost 6 bases to trimming and J lost 9 bases; unmatched junction nucleotides: 11. Per germline, CDR1 SEHNR and CDR2 FQNEAQ (reference sequence). The chain's CDR3 is CASRPQGPRGTIYF. The CDR3 coding sequence is TGTGCCAGCAGACCACAGGGGCCGCGTGGCACCATATATTTT. Variable domain in full (rest from reference TRBV7-9 and TRBJ1-3): DTGVSQNPRHKITKRGQNVTFRCDPISEHNRLYWYRQTLGQGPEFLTYFQNEAQLEKSRLLSDRFSAERPKGSFSTLEIQRTEQGDSAMYLCASRPQGPRGTIYFGEGSWLTVV.

This chain uses TRBV29-1 with TRBJ2-7; D uncertain. CDR3 length: 12 amino acids. The germline V and J ends were trimmed by 0 bases and 3 bases, with 6 bases remaining between them. CDR1 and CDR2 from the germline V gene are SQVTM and ANQGSEA. Here the CDR3 reads CSVEEVGYEQYF. DNA of the CDR3: TGCAGCGTTGAAGAAGTCGGCTACGAGCAGTACTTC.

The V and J genes are TRBV4-1 and TRBJ2-3; no definite D call. CDR3 length: 15 amino acids. Trimming removed 0 bases from V and 1 base from J, with 8 bases in between. Germline V gene sequence: CDR1 MGHRA, CDR2 YSYEKL. The CDR3 DNA is TGCGCCAGCAGCCAAGAGTCTACCCGCACAGATACGCAGTATTTT. Translated: CASSQESTRTDTQYF.

V and J are TRBV30 and TRBJ1-1; D gene ambiguous. Germline V gene data show CDR1 as GTSNPN and CDR2 as SVGIG (reference sequence). The CDR3 runs to 11 residues. With 1 base removed from V and 8 bases from J, the gap between germline ends came to 8 bases. The CDR3 DNA reads TGTGCCTGGAGTGACGGGGTAGAAGCTTTCTTT. It translates to CAWSDGVEAFF.

This clone was recorded a few times. The chain recombines TRBV27 with TRBJ1-2; 10 bases agree with TRBD1. Germline trimming cut 8 bases from V and 5 bases from J; bases unmatched to any gene: 14. CDR3 length: 16 residues. CDR1 and CDR2 (germline): MNHEY, SMNVEV (reference sequence). In nucleotides, the CDR3 is TGTGCCAGCCGAATGGGGACAGGGGAACTTTGGTATGGCTACACCTTC. Translated, it gives CASRMGTGELWYGYTF.

V is TRBV7-2 and J is TRBJ1-6; 7 nucleotides match TRBD1. CDR1 SGHTA and CDR2 FQGNSA come from the germline V gene. With 0 bases clipped from V and 3 bases from J, the junction kept 8 bases outside the gene matches. This CDR3 is built from 18 residues. CDR3 in amino acids: CASSLAPPDRRYNSPLHF. CDR3 in DNA: TGTGCCAGCAGCTTAGCCCCTCCGGACAGGCGCTATAATTCACCCCTCCACTTT.

The rearrangement joins TRBV5-1 to TRBJ2-1; 9 bases map to TRBD2. CDR3 length: 17 amino acids. CDR1 is SGHRS, CDR2 YFSETQ, per germline. Germline trimming cut 0 bases from V and 8 bases from J; bases unmatched to any gene: 12. The CDR3: CASSLDSASGAGYEQFF. CDR3 DNA: TGCGCCAGCAGCTTGGATTCTGCTAGCGGGGCTGGATATGAGCAGTTCTTC.

This clone came up once. J is TRBJ1-1 and V is TRBV6-4; TRBD1 might be the D (6 bases). Germline V gene sequence: CDR1 MRHNA, CDR2 SNTAGT. There are 14 residues in the CDR3. V lost 6 bases and J 4 bases, leaving 15 bases between the germline ends. The CDR3 is CASRPTGMSTEAFF. CDR3 sequence (DNA): TGTGCCAGCAGGCCCACAGGGATGAGCACTGAAGCTTTCTTT.

The V and J genes are TRBV18 and TRBJ1-2; no firm D call. V lost 1 base and J 1 base, leaving 7 bases between the germline ends. Germline CDR1 is KGHSH and CDR2 is LQKENI. The CDR3 has 14 amino acids. This CDR3 is CASSPRSDNYGYTF. The CDR3 nucleotides are TGTGCCAGCTCACCACGCTCAGATAACTATGGCTACACCTTC.

The rearrangement uses TRBV28 and TRBJ1-4; D is perhaps TRBD1 (6 bases). The CDR3 is made up of 15 amino acids. Germline assignment: CDR1 MDHEN and CDR2 SYDVKM. Trimming removed 5 bases at V and 4 bases at J, with 14 bases between. The CDR3 nucleotides are TGTGCCAGCAGTGGGGCGGGGGCGTATAATGAAAAACTGTTTTTT. Translated, it gives CASSGAGAYNEKLFF. Full variable domain (missing parts from reference TRBV28 and TRBJ1-4): DVKVTQSSRYLVKRTGEKVFLECVQDMDHENMFWYRQDPGLGLRLIYFSYDVKMKEKGDIPEGYSVSREKKERFSLILESASTNQTSMYLCASSGAGAYNEKLFFGSGTQLSVL.

The rearrangement joins TRBV6-1 to TRBJ2-7; 9 nucleotides match TRBD1. The CDR3 contains 13 residues. V lost 10 bases and J lost 2; bases outside the gene matches: 6. Germline V gives CDR1 MNHNS, CDR2 SASEGT. The CDR3 loop is CAIVGQGPYEQYF. CDR3 in DNA: TGTGCCATCGTGGGACAGGGCCCCTACGAGCAGTACTTC.

The V gene is TRBV6-5, the J gene TRBJ2-7; D is perhaps TRBD1 (6 bases). The length of the CDR3 is 15 residues. Per germline, CDR1 MNHEY and CDR2 SVGAGI. Deletions cut 0 bases from V and 3 bases from J, with 12 bases between. The CDR3 coding sequence is TGTGCCAGCAGTTACTCTGGGAAAGGGGGCTACGAGCAGTACTTC. This codes for CASSYSGKGGYEQYF.

V usage is TRBV7-5 and J usage is TRBJ2-1; the table's D call, TRBD2, has no DNA check behind it. TRBV7-5 is a recognized pseudogene. The CDR3 is made up of 18 amino acids. In DNA form, the CDR3 reads TGTGTCAGAAAGCCTTCACCGGGGTACGAGAGCTCCTACAATGAGCAGTTCTTC. Protein: CVRKPSPGYESSYNEQFF.

Written as DNA, the CDR3 is TGTGCCAGCAGCCTGGGACAGGGCGGCAATCAGCCCCAGCATTTT. Protein sequence: CASSLGQGGNQPQHF. The chain has TRBV6-5 and TRBJ1-5, with 9 bases fitting TRBD1. CDR3 size: 15 residues. V lost 6 bases and J lost 2; bases outside the gene matches: 5. Germline V gives CDR1 MNHEY, CDR2 SVGAGI.

The chain is built from TRBV7-9 and TRBJ2-7; no clear D gene. The V and J ends lost 1 base and 7 bases respectively, with 8 bases between them. The germline V gene encodes CDR1 SEHNR and CDR2 FQNEAQ (reference sequence). The CDR3 is 12 amino acids. The DNA of the CDR3 is TGTGCCAGCAGCTTAGGAGTTGAGGAGCAGTACTTC. Translated, it gives CASSLGVEEQYF.

CDR3 coding DNA: TGTGCCAGTAGTTCTTGGACAGGGAGCTCCTACGAGCAGTACTTC. Residues: CASSSWTGSSYEQYF. This chain connects TRBV19 to TRBJ2-5; 8 nucleotides align to TRBD1. Gene TRBJ2-7 matches the end of the DNA better, so the J call may be wrong. CDR3 length: 15 amino acids. Germline CDR1 LNHDA, CDR2 SQIVND (reference sequence).

V is TRBV28 and J is TRBJ1-2; 8 bases map to TRBD1. CDR3 size: 13 residues. Trimming cost V 7 bases and J 6 bases; bases outside gene matches: 7. Germline V gene data show CDR1 as MDHEN and CDR2 as SYDVKM. Here the CDR3 DNA reads TGTGCCAGCACCGTAGGACAGGGCCATGGCTACACCTTC. Amino acids: CASTVGQGHGYTF.

This clone was detected only a few times. Other DNA sequences in this specimen translate into the identical CDR3. The chain links TRBV19 to TRBJ2-3, with D perhaps TRBD2 (6 bases). This CDR3 has 14 amino acids. Trimming cost V 4 bases and J 0 bases, with 8 bases left between them. The germline V gene has CDR1 LNHDA and CDR2 SQIVND (reference sequence). This CDR3 reads CASSTSGSTDTQYF. DNA for the CDR3: TGTGCCAGTAGTACCAGCGGGAGCACAGATACGCAGTATTTT.

This clone has a handful of counts. The chain uses TRBV15 and TRBJ2-3; D perhaps matches TRBD1 (5 bases). There are 17 residues in the CDR3. V gave up 0 bases and J gave up 2 bases, with 15 bases separating them. Per germline, CDR1 LNHNV and CDR2 YYDKDF (reference sequence). CDR3 sequence: CATSRDPGAGYTDTQYF. CDR3 sequence (DNA): TGTGCCACCAGCAGAGATCCTGGGGCTGGGTACACAGATACGCAGTATTTT.

This clone was counted a single time. The chain couples TRBV19 to TRBJ2-3; 7 bases fit TRBD2. The trim removed 1 base at V and 4 bases at J, leaving 2 bases unmatched. Germline assignment: CDR1 LNHDA and CDR2 SQIVND (reference sequence). This CDR3 spans 14 amino acids. The CDR3 is CASSIGGGSDTQYF. DNA of the CDR3: TGTGCCAGTAGTATAGGGGGGGGGTCAGATACGCAGTATTTT.

In its sample, this clone was seen a few times. The rearrangement uses TRBV7-2 and TRBJ2-2, with 8 bases lining up with TRBD2. This CDR3 has 15 residues. V shed 2 bases and J 4 bases; nucleotides not matched to a gene: 3. In germline, CDR1 is SGHTA, CDR2 FQGNSA. The CDR3 loop is CASSLNSGGTGELFF. The DNA for the CDR3 is TGTGCCAGCAGCTTAAACAGCGGGGGCACCGGGGAGCTGTTTTTT.